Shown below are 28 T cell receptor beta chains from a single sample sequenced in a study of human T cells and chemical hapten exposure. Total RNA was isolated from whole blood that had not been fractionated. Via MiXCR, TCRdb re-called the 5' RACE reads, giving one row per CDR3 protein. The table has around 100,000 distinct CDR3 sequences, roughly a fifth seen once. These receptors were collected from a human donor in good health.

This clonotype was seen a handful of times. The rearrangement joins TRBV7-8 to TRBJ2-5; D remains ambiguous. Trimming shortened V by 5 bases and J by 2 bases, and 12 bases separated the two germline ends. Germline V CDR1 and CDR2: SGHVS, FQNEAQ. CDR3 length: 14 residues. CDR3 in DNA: TGTGCCAGCAGCCCCGGCCCGGATCAAGAGACCCAGTACTTC. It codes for CASSPGPDQETQYF.

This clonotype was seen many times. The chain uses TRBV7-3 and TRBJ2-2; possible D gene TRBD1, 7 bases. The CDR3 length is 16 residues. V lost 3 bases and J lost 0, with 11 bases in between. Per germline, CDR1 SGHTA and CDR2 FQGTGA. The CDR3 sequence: CASSLTGTANTGELFF. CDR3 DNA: TGTGCCAGCAGCTTGACAGGGACTGCGAACACCGGGGAGCTGTTTTTT.

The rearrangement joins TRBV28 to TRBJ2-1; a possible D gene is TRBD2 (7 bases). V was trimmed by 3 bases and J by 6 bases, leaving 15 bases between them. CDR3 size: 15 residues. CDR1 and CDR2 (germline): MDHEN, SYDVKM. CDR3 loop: CASSLAGAGGNEQFF. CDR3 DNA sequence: TGTGCCAGCAGTTTGGCGGGGGCAGGCGGCAATGAGCAGTTCTTC.

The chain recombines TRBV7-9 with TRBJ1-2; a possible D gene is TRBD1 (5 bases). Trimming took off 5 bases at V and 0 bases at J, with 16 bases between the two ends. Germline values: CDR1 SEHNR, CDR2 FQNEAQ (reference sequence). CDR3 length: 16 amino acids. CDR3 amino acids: CASSNKRGAANYGYTF. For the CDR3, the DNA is TGTGCCAGCAGCAATAAAAGGGGCGCCGCTAACTATGGCTACACCTTC.

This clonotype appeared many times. Here the CDR3 DNA reads TGTGCCAGCAGCTTGTGGGCCTCTATGGTGAGGGAGCAGTACTTC. It codes for CASSLWASMVREQYF. This chain connects TRBV5-4 to TRBJ2-7; D gene ambiguous. The CDR3 is 15 residues long. Trimming removed 1 base at V and 7 bases at J, with 18 bases between. Per the germline V gene, CDR1 is SGHNT and CDR2 is YYREEE (reference sequence).

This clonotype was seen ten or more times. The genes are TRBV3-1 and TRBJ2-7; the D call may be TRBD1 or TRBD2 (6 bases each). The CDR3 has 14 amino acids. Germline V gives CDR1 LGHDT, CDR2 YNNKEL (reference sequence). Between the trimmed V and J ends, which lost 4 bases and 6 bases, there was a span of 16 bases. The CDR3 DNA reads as TGTGCCAGCAGCCCTACGGGGTGGGGGGCCGAGCAGTACTTC. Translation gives CASSPTGWGAEQYF.

For the CDR3, the DNA is TGTGCCAGCAACCATCGAGCGGGAGGGCGGGATACGCAGTATTTT. Its translation: CASNHRAGGRDTQYF. The rearrangement links TRBV12-3 or TRBV12-4 to TRBJ2-3; the match to TRBD2 covers 10 bases. Trimming removed 7 bases from V and 6 bases from J; junction bases left unmatched: 10. The CDR3 loop spans 15 amino acids.

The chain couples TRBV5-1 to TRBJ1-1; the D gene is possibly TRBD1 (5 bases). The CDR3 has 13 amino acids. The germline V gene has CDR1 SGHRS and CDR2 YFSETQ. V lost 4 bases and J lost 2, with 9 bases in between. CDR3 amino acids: CASSKDINTEAFF. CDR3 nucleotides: TGCGCCAGCAGCAAGGACATAAACACTGAAGCTTTCTTT.

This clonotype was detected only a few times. CDR3 in DNA: TGTGCCAGCAGCCTCGGACAGGGGAGTTCACCCCTCCACTTT. This encodes CASSLGQGSSPLHF. The chain couples TRBV7-2 to TRBJ1-6; 9 nucleotides line up with TRBD1. CDR1 is SGHTA, CDR2 FQGNSA, per germline. The CDR3 spans 14 residues. Germline trimming cut 5 bases from V and 9 bases from J; bases unmatched to any gene: 5.

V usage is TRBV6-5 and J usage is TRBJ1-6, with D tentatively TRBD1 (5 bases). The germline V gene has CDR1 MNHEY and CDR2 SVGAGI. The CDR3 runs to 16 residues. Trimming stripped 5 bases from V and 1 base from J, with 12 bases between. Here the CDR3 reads CASSPTGGSYNSPLHF. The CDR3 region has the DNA TGTGCCAGCAGTCCCACCGGGGGGTCCTATAATTCACCCCTCCACTTT.

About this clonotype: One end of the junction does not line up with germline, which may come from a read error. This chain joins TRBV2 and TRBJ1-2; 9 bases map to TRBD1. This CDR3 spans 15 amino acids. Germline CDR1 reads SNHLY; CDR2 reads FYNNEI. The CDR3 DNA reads TGTGCCAGCAGTGAACGGACAGGGGCTAACTATGGCGACACCTTC. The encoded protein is CASSERTGANYGDTF.

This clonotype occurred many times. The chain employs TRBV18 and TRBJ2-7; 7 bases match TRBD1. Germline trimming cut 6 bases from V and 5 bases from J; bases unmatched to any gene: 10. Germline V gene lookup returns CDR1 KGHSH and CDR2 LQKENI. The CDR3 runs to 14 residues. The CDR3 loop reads CASSLLTGVHEQYF. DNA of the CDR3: TGTGCCAGCTCCCTCCTAACAGGGGTACACGAGCAGTACTTC.

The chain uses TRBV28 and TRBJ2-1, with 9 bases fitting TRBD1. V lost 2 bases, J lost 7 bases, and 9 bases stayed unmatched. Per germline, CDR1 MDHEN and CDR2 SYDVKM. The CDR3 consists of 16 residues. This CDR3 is CASSLLRGTGTNEQFF. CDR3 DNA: TGTGCCAGCAGTTTACTACGCGGGACAGGGACTAATGAGCAGTTCTTC.

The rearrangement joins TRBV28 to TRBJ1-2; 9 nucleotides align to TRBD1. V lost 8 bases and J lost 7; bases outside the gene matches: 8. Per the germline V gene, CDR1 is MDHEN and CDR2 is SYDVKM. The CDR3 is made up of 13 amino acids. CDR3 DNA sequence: TGTGCCAGCCGGACAGGGGACGTGGTTGGCTACACCTTC. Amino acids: CASRTGDVVGYTF.

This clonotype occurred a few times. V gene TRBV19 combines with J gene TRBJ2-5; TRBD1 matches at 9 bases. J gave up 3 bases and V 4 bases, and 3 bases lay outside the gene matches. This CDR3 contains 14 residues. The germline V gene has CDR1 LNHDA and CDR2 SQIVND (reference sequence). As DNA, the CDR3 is TGTGCCAGTAGTAAGACAGGGGGTGAAGAGACCCAGTACTTC. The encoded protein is CASSKTGGEETQYF.

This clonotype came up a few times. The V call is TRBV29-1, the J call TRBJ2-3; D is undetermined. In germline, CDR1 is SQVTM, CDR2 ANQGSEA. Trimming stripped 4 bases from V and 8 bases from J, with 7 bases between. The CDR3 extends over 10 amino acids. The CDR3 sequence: CSVASGTQYF. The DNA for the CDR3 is TGCAGCGTTGCTAGTGGTACGCAGTATTTT.

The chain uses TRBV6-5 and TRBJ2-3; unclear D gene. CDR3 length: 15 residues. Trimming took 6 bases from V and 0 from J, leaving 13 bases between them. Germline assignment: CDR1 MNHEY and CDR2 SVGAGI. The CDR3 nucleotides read TGTGCCAGCAGCCGACAAGGTGCTAGCACAGATACGCAGTATTTT. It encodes CASSRQGASTDTQYF.

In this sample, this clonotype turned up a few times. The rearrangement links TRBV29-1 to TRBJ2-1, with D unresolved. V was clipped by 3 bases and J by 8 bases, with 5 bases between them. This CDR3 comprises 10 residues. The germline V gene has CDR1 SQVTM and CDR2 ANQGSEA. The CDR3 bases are TGCAGCGTTGACGAGGATGAGCAGTTCTTC. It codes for CSVDEDEQFF.

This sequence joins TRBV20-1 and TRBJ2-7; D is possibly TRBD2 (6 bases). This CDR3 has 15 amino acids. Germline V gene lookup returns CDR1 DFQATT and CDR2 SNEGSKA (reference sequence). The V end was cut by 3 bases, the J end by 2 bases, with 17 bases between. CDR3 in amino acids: CSARVAEAFPYEQYF. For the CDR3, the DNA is TGCAGTGCTAGGGTAGCGGAGGCCTTCCCCTACGAGCAGTACTTC.

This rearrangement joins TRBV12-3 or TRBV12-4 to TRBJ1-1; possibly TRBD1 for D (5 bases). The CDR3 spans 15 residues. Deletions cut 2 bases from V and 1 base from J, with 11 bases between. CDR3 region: CASSLWGGRNTEAFF. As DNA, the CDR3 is TGTGCCAGCAGTTTATGGGGGGGTCGGAACACTGAAGCTTTCTTT.

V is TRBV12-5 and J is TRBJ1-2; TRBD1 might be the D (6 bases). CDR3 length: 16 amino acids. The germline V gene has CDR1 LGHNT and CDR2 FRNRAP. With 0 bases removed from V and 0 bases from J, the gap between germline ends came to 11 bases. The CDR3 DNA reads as TGTGCTAGTGGTTTGGTAACCAGGGGTACTAACTATGGCTACACCTTC. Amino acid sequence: CASGLVTRGTNYGYTF.

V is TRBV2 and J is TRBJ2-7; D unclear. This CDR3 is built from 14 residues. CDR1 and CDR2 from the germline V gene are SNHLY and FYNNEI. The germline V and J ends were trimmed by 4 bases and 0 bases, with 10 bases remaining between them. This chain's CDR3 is CASSVVLSSYEQYF. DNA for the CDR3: TGTGCCAGCAGTGTCGTGCTAAGCTCCTACGAGCAGTACTTC.

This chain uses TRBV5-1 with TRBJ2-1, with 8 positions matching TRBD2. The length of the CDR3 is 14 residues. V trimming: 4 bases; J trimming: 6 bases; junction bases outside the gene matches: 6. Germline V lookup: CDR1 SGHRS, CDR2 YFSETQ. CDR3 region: CASSQGLAVNEQFF. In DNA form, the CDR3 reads TGCGCCAGCAGCCAAGGACTAGCAGTCAATGAGCAGTTCTTC.

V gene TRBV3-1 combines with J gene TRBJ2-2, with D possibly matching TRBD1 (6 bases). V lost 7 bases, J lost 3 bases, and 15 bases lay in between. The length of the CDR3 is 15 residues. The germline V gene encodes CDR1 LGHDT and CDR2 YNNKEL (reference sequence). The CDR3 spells CASTQGRGDTGELFF. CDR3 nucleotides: TGTGCCAGCACCCAGGGCAGGGGTGACACCGGGGAGCTGTTTTTT. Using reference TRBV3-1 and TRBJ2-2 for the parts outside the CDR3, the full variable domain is DTAVSQTPKYLVTQMGNDKSIKCEQNLGHDTMYWYKQDSKKFLKIMFSYNNKELIINETVPNRFSPKSPDKAHLNLHINSLELGDSAVYFCASTQGRGDTGELFFGEGSRLTVL.

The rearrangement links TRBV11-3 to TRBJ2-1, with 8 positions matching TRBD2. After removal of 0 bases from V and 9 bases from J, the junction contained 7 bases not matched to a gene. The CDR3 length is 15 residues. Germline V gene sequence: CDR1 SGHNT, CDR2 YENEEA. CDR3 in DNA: TGTGCCAGCAGCTTAGATGGGGCGGGAGGTAGTGAGCAGTTCTTC. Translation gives CASSLDGAGGSEQFF.

CDR3 DNA: TGTGCCAGCAGCTCCCCCGGGAGCGGGAGGGGAAACGAGCAGTACTTC. Encoded protein: CASSSPGSGRGNEQYF. V usage is TRBV7-9 and J usage is TRBJ2-7, with TRBD2 matching over 10 bases. V was pared by 4 bases and J by 5 bases, with 11 bases of the junction left unmatched. The CDR3 has 16 amino acids. The germline V gene encodes CDR1 SEHNR and CDR2 FQNEAQ (reference sequence).

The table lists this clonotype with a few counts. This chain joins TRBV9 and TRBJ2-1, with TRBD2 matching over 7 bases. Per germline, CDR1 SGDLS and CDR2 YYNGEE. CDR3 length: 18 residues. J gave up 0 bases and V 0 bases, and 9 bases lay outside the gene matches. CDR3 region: CASSVGLAGTSSYNEQFF. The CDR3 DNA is TGTGCCAGCAGCGTAGGGTTAGCGGGCACGAGCTCCTACAATGAGCAGTTCTTC.

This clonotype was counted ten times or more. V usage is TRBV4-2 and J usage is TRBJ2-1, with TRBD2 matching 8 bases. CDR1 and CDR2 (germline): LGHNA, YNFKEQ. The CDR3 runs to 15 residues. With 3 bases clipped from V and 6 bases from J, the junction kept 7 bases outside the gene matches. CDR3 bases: TGTGCCAGCAGCCAGACTAGCGAGGGGGGCAATGAGCAGTTCTTC. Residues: CASSQTSEGGNEQFF.